This record concerns one T cell receptor (beta chain) sequence. What it recognizes is unknown. Methods used by the authors: A papillary thyroid cancer distant-metastasis classifier was built from CDR3 differences across clinicopathological groups. Using MiXCR, TCRdb re-called clones from the PCR reads. The V and J calls and clone size are TCRdb's, not the authors'. The data show approximately 24,000 clones, with under 15% seen just once and roughly 3.4% held by the top ten. CDR1 is MNHNS, CDR2 SASEGT, per germline. Trimming took off 5 bases at V and 4 bases at J, with 11 bases between the two ends. This CDR3 region has 13 residues. This sample is drawn from a study of metastatic and nonmetastatic thyroid tumors. Overall study: Repertoires were compared across blood and tumor or nodule tissue from malignant and benign thyroid patients. Broader study findings: Benign nodules were reported to have significantly lower TCR beta diversity than malignant thyroid tumors, in blood and tumor.

Every patient was untreated before thyroid surgery. The chain links TRBV6-1 to TRBJ1-2, with D perhaps matching TRBD1 (6 bases). Input material: blood. The clonotype was recovered from a female donor with papillary thyroid cancer or a benign thyroid nodule (not recorded which). Some clones in this sample may be carry-over from other donors' samples. CDR3 nucleotides: TGTGCCAGCAGTCTTGACAGGACCTATGGCTACACCTTC. Translated: CASSLDRTYGYTF.